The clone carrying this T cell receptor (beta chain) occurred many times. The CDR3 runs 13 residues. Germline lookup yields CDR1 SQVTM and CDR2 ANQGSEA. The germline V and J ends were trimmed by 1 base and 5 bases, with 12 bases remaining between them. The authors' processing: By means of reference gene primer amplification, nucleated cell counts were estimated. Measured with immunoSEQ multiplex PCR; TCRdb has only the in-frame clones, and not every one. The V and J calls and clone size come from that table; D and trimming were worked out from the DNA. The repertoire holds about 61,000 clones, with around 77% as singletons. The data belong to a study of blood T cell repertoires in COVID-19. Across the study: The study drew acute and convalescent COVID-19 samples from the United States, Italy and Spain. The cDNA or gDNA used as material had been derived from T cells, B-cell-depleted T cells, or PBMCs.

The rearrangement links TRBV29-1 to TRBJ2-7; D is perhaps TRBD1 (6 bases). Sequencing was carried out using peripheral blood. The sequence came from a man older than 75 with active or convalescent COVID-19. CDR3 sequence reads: CSVEVSRGNEQYF. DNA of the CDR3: TGCAGCGTTGAAGTCTCCAGGGGTAACGAGCAGTACTTC.